This TCR beta chain emerged from a study of CD8 T cells in Susac syndrome. Study information: Sequenced Susac syndrome patients included more than five with active disease and about 8 who were in remission.

With regard to this clonotype: Its antigen remains unidentified.

RNA, at roughly 0.45 to 1 ug, was reverse transcribed with random hexamers. One entry per CDR3 protein results from TCRdb running MiXCR on the immunoSEQ multiplex PCR reads. Of tens of thousands of distinct CDR3 sequences listed, roughly 94% are singletons. Study-wide results and caveats: The relatively small number of individuals in the TCR sequencing and HLA analysis was acknowledged by the study.

CDR1 is MNHNS and CDR2 is SASEGT in the germline V gene. The germline V and J ends were trimmed by 6 bases and 2 bases, with 19 bases remaining between them. The CDR3 spans 16 residues. The receptor's source is a human donor with Susac syndrome. Sequencing was done on a sample of CD4+ T cells from PBMCs. The chain recombines TRBV6-1 with TRBJ2-5; D gene unclear. The CDR3 region has the DNA TGTGCCAGCAGCTTCGGACCAGAAAGTAATCAAGAGACCCAGTACTTC. This codes for CASSFGPESNQETQYF.